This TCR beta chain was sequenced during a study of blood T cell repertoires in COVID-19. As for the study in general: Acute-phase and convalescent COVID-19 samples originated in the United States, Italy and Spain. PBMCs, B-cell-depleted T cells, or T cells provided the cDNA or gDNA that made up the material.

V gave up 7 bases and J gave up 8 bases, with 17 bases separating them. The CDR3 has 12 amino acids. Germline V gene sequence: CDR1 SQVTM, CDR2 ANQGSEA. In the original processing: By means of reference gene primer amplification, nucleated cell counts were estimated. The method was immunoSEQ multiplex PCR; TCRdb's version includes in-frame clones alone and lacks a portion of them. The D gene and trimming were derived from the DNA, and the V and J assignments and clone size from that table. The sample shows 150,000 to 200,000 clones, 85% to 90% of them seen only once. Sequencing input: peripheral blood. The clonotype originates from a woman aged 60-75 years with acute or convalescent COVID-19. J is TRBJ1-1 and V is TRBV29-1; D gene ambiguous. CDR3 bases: TGCAGCGCCCTTACGACATTCAAAGAAGCTTTCTTT. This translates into CSALTTFKEAFF.